This T cell receptor beta chain was sequenced during a study of blood T cell repertoires in COVID-19. Libraries were prepared by immunoSEQ multiplex PCR; TCRdb keeps only in-frame clonotypes and omits some of them. The sample holds about 230,000 clones, around 82% seen once. Germline loops: CDR1 LNHDA, CDR2 SQIVND (reference sequence). The CDR3 sequence is 14 residues long. Trimming removed 7 bases from V and 3 bases from J, with 13 bases in between. The receptor was isolated from a man aged 50-60 years with active or convalescent COVID-19. Sequenced input: peripheral blood. The rearrangement links TRBV19 to TRBJ1-5; no firm D call. The DNA of the CDR3 is TGTGCCAGTACCCCGGGATTTCACAATCAGCCCCAGCATTTT. This translates into CASTPGFHNQPQHF.